This T cell receptor beta chain originates from a study of blood T cell repertoires in COVID-19 (dated by TCRdb to about 2020). Regarding the complete study: Samples from collaborators originated in the United States, Italy and Spain and spanned both the acute and convalescent phases of COVID-19. The prospective study material was composed of cDNA or gDNA derived from T cells, B-cell-depleted T cells, or PBMCs. Samples were obtained from the ongoing ImmuneRACE study (first 160 participants) and from some 1,200 subjects provided by 6 global collaborators. Sample metadata almost always included a de-identified subject ID, COVID-19 status, age in years and sex. Subjects who had been exposed to COVID-19, were actively infected with it, or had recovered from it provided the deeply sampled blood TCRbeta repertoires that made up the dataset. Where available, HLA class I and class II types were obtained from metadata supplied by the sample provider rather than from assay-based typing. A freely available public database, intended as a resource for researchers studying the immune response to SARS-CoV-2, is where the repertoires were released.

Another Seattle source contributed samples from volunteer blood donors who had recovered from COVID-19. Whole blood was collected in K2EDTA tubes by collaborating institutions according to the institutions' own protocols. For TCRbeta analysis, collaborators shipped samples in one of three forms: frozen whole blood, isolated PBMCs, or DNA extracted from either of those sample types. The CDR3 numbers 17 residues from cysteine through phenylalanine. The sequence is cut down to CDR3 DNA, 51 bases in frame from base 1. Per the germline V gene, SNHLY is the CDR1 and FYNNEI is the CDR2. Trimming leaves V shorter by 3 bases and J shorter by 3 bases, with the junction holding 13 bases beyond the gene matches. Study-wide conclusions, independent of this receptor: The amount of clinical and demographic metadata varied by source and participant and was provided uncurated.

The immunoSEQ Assay, a bias-controlled multiplex PCR, was used to amplify TCRbeta CDR3 regions from genomic DNA. The study's own analysis went as follows. The number of nucleated cells in each sample was estimated by amplification of reference gene primers within the assay. Sequence reads were collapsed and filtered to measure the absolute abundance of every unique TCRbeta CDR3 rearrangement. For each sample, productive Simpson clonality was calculated as the square root of Simpson's diversity index across productive rearrangements. Not all clones reach the TCRdb copy of this immuneACCESS table, which keeps in-frame sequences only. Checked studies attribute under half of the gap to unresolved V genes and leave the rest unexplained. The DNA was the basis for D and trimming; V, J and clone size are from that table. The sample data list 250,000 to 300,000 clones, and about nine tenths of these were observed just once. The ten largest clones capture over 2% of the sample.

This clone was detected only once. Its antigen is still unknown. One base away there is no much larger clone; base qualities are not given. Sequencing was performed on peripheral blood. In this chain, TRBV2 is recombined with TRBJ2-7, and TRBD2 aligns with 8 junction nucleotides. This clonotype was sampled from a woman aged 45-59 years who had recovered from COVID-19. The CDR3 has the sequence CASSDILIGAGGYEQYF. In nucleotides, the sequence is TGTGCCAGCAGTGATATTCTGATAGGGGCGGGAGGCTACGAGCAGTACTTC. Reference TRBV2 and TRBJ2-7 proteins supply the regions before and after the CDR3; the full variable domain is: EPEVTQTPSHQVTQMGQEVILRCVPISNHLYFYWYRQILGQKVEFLVSFYNNEISEKSEIFDDQFSVERPDGSNFTLKIRSTKLEDSAMYFCASSDILIGAGGYEQYFGPGTRLTVT.